Listed below are T cell receptor beta chains from one sample, sequenced in a study of T cells in narcolepsy. The data were produced by immunoSEQ multiplex PCR, yet TCRdb's version contains in-frame clones alone and is incomplete. The sample carries more than 30,000 clones, about four fifths recorded once. Input material: CD45RA- memory CD4+ T cells from PBMCs. All receptors come from a human donor with narcolepsy. Each CDR3 is given with its conserved first and last residue. The order of the fields is J gene, clone size, D gene, V gene, CDR3 protein, CDR3 DNA. A D gene is named only where the DNA matches it firmly. Rows give clone size only sometimes, using once, few, many, or a class for an expanded clone.

TRBJ2-2	NA	NA	TRBV4-1	CASSQRNTGELFF	TGCGCCAGCAGCCAGAGGAACACCGGGGAGCTGTTTTTT
TRBJ2-3	NA	TRBD2	TRBV27	CASSPGLAAITDTQYF	TGTGCCAGCAGCCCTGGACTAGCGGCGATCACAGATACGCAGTATTTT
TRBJ1-2	NA	NA	TRBV18	CASSPEGSRYYGYTF	TGTGCCAGCTCACCGGAAGGGTCCCGTTATTATGGCTACACCTTC
TRBJ2-5	NA	TRBD1	TRBV5-1	CASSSGTGGEETQYF	TGCGCCAGCAGCTCCGGGACAGGGGGCGAGGAGACCCAGTACTTC
TRBJ2-3	NA	TRBD2	TRBV27	CASSRSSGGAVNTQYF	TGTGCCAGCAGTCGATCTAGCGGGGGGGCTGTGAATACGCAGTATTTT
TRBJ2-3	NA	NA	TRBV6-1	CASSADYPDTQYF	TGTGCCAGCAGTGCCGACTACCCAGATACGCAGTATTTT
TRBJ1-5	NA	NA	TRBV28	CASRHGGGRPQHF	TGTGCCAGCAGGCATGGGGGGGGACGGCCCCAGCATTTT
TRBJ1-6	NA	NA	TRBV27	CASGATYNSPLHF	TGTGCCAGCGGGGCGACCTATAATTCACCCCTCCACTTT
TRBJ1-2	NA	TRBD1	TRBV6-5	CASTQGRSNYGYTF	TGTGCCAGTACACAGGGGAGGTCTAACTATGGCTACACCTTC
TRBJ2-5	NA	NA	TRBV7-8	CASSLAPTVTQYF	TGTGCCAGCAGCTTAGCCCCCACGGTGACCCAGTACTTC
TRBJ2-4	NA	NA	TRBV19	CASSIDSAKNIQYF	TGTGCCAGTAGTATAGACAGTGCCAAAAACATTCAGTACTTC
TRBJ1-2	NA	NA	TRBV18	CASSPRAGYTF	TGTGCCAGCTCACCACGCGCGGGCTACACCTTC
TRBJ2-7	NA	NA	TRBV20-1	CSARGPYEQYF	TGCAGTGCTAGAGGCCCCTACGAGCAGTACTTC
TRBJ2-7	NA	NA	TRBV5-8	CASSPDPGSSYEQYF	TGTGCCAGCAGCCCGGATCCAGGGTCCTCCTACGAGCAGTACTTC
TRBJ2-5	NA	NA	TRBV19	CASRRHRDREETQYF	TGTGCCAGTAGACGCCACAGGGATCGGGAAGAGACCCAGTACTTC
TRBJ1-2	NA	TRBD1	TRBV5-1	CASSWTGNSGYTF	TGCGCCAGCAGCTGGACAGGGAACTCCGGCTACACCTTC
TRBJ1-4	NA	NA	TRBV4-3	CASSQVDGKLFF	TGCGCCAGCAGCCAAGTCGATGGAAAACTGTTTTTT
TRBJ2-3	NA	NA	TRBV5-1	CASSLGRATDTQYF	TGCGCCAGCAGCTTGGGTAGGGCCACAGATACGCAGTATTTT
TRBJ1-3	few	NA	TRBV4-1	CASSTRQGAGNTIYF	TGCGCCAGCAGCACACGGCAGGGAGCTGGAAACACCATATATTTT
TRBJ2-2	few	TRBD2	TRBV5-4	CASSLAGGNTGELFF	TGTGCCAGCAGCCTAGCGGGGGGGAACACCGGGGAGCTGTTTTTT
TRBJ1-2	NA	NA	TRBV29-1	CSVELSGNYGYTF	TGCAGCGTTGAACTGTCGGGGAACTATGGCTACACCTTC
TRBJ1-1	NA	NA	TRBV18	CASSPPGTEAFF	TGTGCCAGCTCACCACCGGGCACTGAAGCTTTCTTT
TRBJ1-1	NA	NA	TRBV29-1	CSAGQGRVTEAFF	TGCAGCGCGGGCCAGGGGCGCGTCACTGAAGCTTTCTTT
TRBJ2-6	NA	NA	TRBV15	CATSRDGRGPRGGANVLTF	TGTGCCACCAGCAGAGATGGCCGTGGGCCTAGAGGTGGGGCCAACGTCCTGACTTTC
TRBJ2-7	NA	NA	TRBV7-8	CASSPGGYPKELLNYEQYF	TGTGCCAGCAGCCCTGGCGGGTATCCGAAGGAGCTCTTAAACTACGAGCAGTACTTC
TRBJ2-3	NA	NA	TRBV5-8	CASSLTGVNQPQYF	TGTGCCAGCAGCTTGACTGGTGTCAATCAGCCCCAGTATTTT
TRBJ2-1	NA	NA	TRBV2	CASSIRIWQFF	TGTGCCAGCAGTATACGTATTTGGCAGTTCTTC
TRBJ2-2	NA	TRBD1	TRBV18	CASSPRFMQGDTGELFF	TGTGCCAGCTCACCACGGTTTATGCAGGGGGACACCGGGGAGCTGTTTTTT
TRBJ1-1	NA	NA	TRBV15	CATSRDLGGWGTEAFF	TGTGCCACCAGCAGAGATCTCGGAGGGTGGGGGACTGAAGCTTTCTTT
TRBJ2-5	few	TRBD2	TRBV30	CAWRRGLAGGQETQYF	TGTGCCTGGCGGAGGGGACTAGCGGGGGGGCAAGAGACCCAGTACTTC
TRBJ2-7	NA	NA	TRBV6-1	CASSRGQPYEQYF	TGTGCCAGCAGCAGGGGTCAACCCTACGAGCAGTACTTC
TRBJ2-7	NA	TRBD1	TRBV11-2	CASSLADRGGYEQYF	TGTGCCAGCAGCTTAGCCGACAGGGGAGGCTACGAGCAGTACTTC
TRBJ1-2	once	NA	TRBV27	CASSQTGTTNYGYTF	TGTGCCAGCAGCCAGACGGGAACCACTAACTATGGCTACACCTTC
TRBJ1-1	NA	NA	TRBV7-8	CASSLDTNQGTEAFF	TGTGCCAGCAGCTTAGACACCAACCAGGGGACTGAAGCTTTCTTT
TRBJ2-7	few	NA	TRBV2	CASTQDSYEQYF	TGTGCCAGCACCCAGGACAGCTACGAGCAGTACTTC
TRBJ1-2	NA	NA	TRBV5-1	CASSLVRGHGYTF	TGCGCCAGCAGCTTGGTCAGGGGCCATGGCTACACCTTC
TRBJ2-7	NA	NA	TRBV6-1	CASSEAVKGILAYEQYF	TGTGCCAGCAGTGAAGCGGTCAAAGGGATTCTGGCCTACGAGCAGTACTTC
TRBJ1-4	NA	TRBD1	TRBV6-1	CASSAVTGGKLFF	TGTGCCAGCAGTGCTGTCACAGGGGGAAAACTGTTTTTT
TRBJ2-3	NA	TRBD2	TRBV9	CASSVDSGDSTDTQYF	TGTGCCAGCAGCGTAGATAGCGGGGACAGCACAGATACGCAGTATTTT
TRBJ2-7	NA	TRBD2	TRBV5-1	CASSLELAGGYEQYF	TGCGCCAGCAGCTTGGAACTAGCGGGGGGCTACGAGCAGTACTTC
TRBJ1-2	NA	NA	TRBV6-1	CASSVGYSNYGYTF	TGTGCCAGCAGTGTGGGCTATTCTAACTATGGCTACACCTTC
TRBJ2-5	NA	NA	TRBV28	CASSPQETQYF	TGTGCCAGCAGTCCACAAGAGACCCAGTACTTC
TRBJ1-1	NA	TRBD1	TRBV5-5	CASSLGLAQGENTEAFF	TGTGCCAGCAGCTTGGGTCTTGCTCAGGGGGAGAACACTGAAGCTTTCTTT
TRBJ1-1	NA	NA	TRBV4-3	CASSHDAGFSGTEAFF	TGCGCCAGCAGCCACGATGCAGGGTTTTCGGGCACTGAAGCTTTCTTT
TRBJ2-1	NA	NA	TRBV7-2	CASSLRPRGAGYNEQFF	TGTGCCAGCAGCTTACGCCCCCGTGGGGCAGGGTACAATGAGCAGTTCTTC
TRBJ1-1	NA	NA	TRBV5-1	CASSLEGFTEAFF	TGCGCCAGCAGCTTGGAGGGATTCACTGAAGCTTTCTTT
TRBJ1-4	NA	NA	TRBV4-2	CASSQVGQGTVFDEKLFF	TGTGCCAGCAGCCAAGTAGGTCAGGGAACGGTTTTTGATGAAAAACTGTTTTTT
TRBJ2-2	NA	NA	TRBV2	CASTQGHAGELFF	TGTGCCAGCACTCAAGGACATGCCGGGGAGCTGTTTTTT